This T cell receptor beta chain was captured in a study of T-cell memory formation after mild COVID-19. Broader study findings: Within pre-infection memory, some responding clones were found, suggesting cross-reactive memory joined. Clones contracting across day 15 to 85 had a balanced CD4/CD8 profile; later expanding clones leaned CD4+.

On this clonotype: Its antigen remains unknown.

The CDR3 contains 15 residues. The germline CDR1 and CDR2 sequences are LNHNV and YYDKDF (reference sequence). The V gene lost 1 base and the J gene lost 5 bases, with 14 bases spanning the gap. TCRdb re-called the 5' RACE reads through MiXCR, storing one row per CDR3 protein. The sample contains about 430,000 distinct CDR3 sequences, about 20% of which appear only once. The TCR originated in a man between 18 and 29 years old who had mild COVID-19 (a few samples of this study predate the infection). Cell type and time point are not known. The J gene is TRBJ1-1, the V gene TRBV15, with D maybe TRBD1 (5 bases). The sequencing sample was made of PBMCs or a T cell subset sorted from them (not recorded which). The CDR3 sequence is CATSRGFRDRTEAFF. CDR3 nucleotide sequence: TGTGCCACCAGCAGAGGTTTCAGGGATAGAACTGAAGCTTTCTTT.